Below are 21 T cell receptor beta chains sequenced from a single sample in a study of T cells in Graves' hyperthyroidism and ophthalmopathy. RNA transcripts gave rise to amplified TCR beta CDR3 regions. The HTBI primer set served for first-round RT-PCR of the TCR CDR3. TCRdb analysed the multiplex PCR reads with MiXCR anew, one entry per CDR3 protein. The sample records approximately 520,000 distinct CDR3 sequences, around 22% being singletons. The sequencing sample was made of blood. Receptors originate from a woman in her twenties or thirties with Graves' ophthalmopathy.

Note on this clonotype: A much larger clone differs by one base, so this may be a read error. The chain employs TRBV11-2 and TRBJ1-1; D is unresolved. The CDR3 length is 15 residues. Germline V CDR1 and CDR2: SGHAT, FQNNGV. The CDR3 loop is CASILSAAGNTEAFF. The CDR3 DNA reads TGTGCCAGCATCTTATCAGCGGCGGGAAACACTGAAGCTTTCTTT.

The V gene is TRBV19, the J gene TRBJ2-2, with D possibly being TRBD1 (5 bases). The length of the CDR3 is 14 residues. V lost 3 bases, J lost 6 bases, and 11 bases lay in between. CDR1 and CDR2 from the germline V gene are LNHDA and SQIVND (reference sequence). CDR3 loop: CASSIIGVAGELFF. In DNA, the CDR3 is TGTGCCAGTAGTATTATAGGGGTGGCCGGGGAGCTGTTTTTT.

This clonotype is judged medium-sized. This chain joins TRBV20-1 and TRBJ2-7; D unresolved. V was pared by 0 bases and J by 6 bases, with 9 bases between. Germline V gene data show CDR1 as DFQATT and CDR2 as SNEGSKA (reference sequence). This CDR3 comprises 12 residues. The CDR3 reads CSAREAEREQYF. CDR3 DNA: TGCAGTGCTAGAGAGGCGGAACGCGAGCAGTACTTC.

This clonotype was detected many times. The chain has TRBV30 and TRBJ2-2; a possible D gene is TRBD1 (5 bases). Trimming left V 8 bases short and J 0 bases short, with 13 bases between. CDR3 length: 14 residues. Germline-derived CDR1 and CDR2 are GTSNPN and SVGIG (reference sequence). CDR3 residues: CARGRTTNTGELFF. For the CDR3, the DNA is TGTGCCAGGGGCCGGACCACGAACACCGGGGAGCTGTTTTTT. The full variable domain, its missing parts supplied by reference TRBV30 and TRBJ2-2, is SQTIHQWPATLVQPVGSPLSLECTVEGTSNPNLYWYRQAAGRGLQLLFYSVGIGQISSEVPQNLSASRPQDRQFILSSKKLLLSDSGFYLCARGRTTNTGELFFGEGSRLTVL.

This clonotype was counted at least ten times. The chain is built from TRBV30 and TRBJ2-5; D call uncertain. Germline-derived CDR1 and CDR2 are GTSNPN and SVGIG (reference sequence). The CDR3 is 13 residues long. The germline V and J ends were trimmed by 5 bases and 0 bases, with 10 bases remaining between them. For the CDR3, the DNA is TGTGCCTGGGGCGAAATGTACCAAGAGACCCAGTACTTC. It specifies CAWGEMYQETQYF.

This clonotype was counted many times. The chain uses TRBV28 and TRBJ2-7; 7 nucleotides match TRBD1. The CDR3 extends over 14 amino acids. Germline V gives CDR1 MDHEN, CDR2 SYDVKM. V was clipped by 5 bases and J by 3 bases; unmatched bases: 7. In DNA, the CDR3 is TGTGCCAGCAGTGCGACAGGGACGCTCTACGAGCAGTACTTC. As protein: CASSATGTLYEQYF.

This clonotype was counted ten times or more. V and J are TRBV7-8 and TRBJ1-3, with D possibly matching TRBD1 (5 bases). V lost 1 base and J lost 1, with 11 bases in between. The CDR3 is 16 residues long. Germline V gene data show CDR1 as SGHVS and CDR2 as FQNEAQ. CDR3 sequence (DNA): TGTGCCAGCAGCTTAGAATCCAGGGCGTCTGGAAACACCATATATTTT. Translated, it gives CASSLESRASGNTIYF.

This clonotype was observed at least ten times. V is TRBV7-2 and J is TRBJ1-5; 7 bases are a match to TRBD1. V lost 3 bases and J lost 6; bases outside the gene matches: 8. There are 15 residues in the CDR3. The V gene's germline CDR1 is SGHTA and CDR2 FQGNSA. CDR3 sequence reads: CASSLTGYGGQPQHF. The CDR3 DNA sequence: TGTGCCAGCAGCTTGACAGGGTACGGGGGTCAGCCCCAGCATTTT.

V usage is TRBV28 and J usage is TRBJ2-7; 7 nucleotides agree with TRBD2. CDR1 and CDR2 (germline): MDHEN, SYDVKM. This CDR3 is built from 16 residues. J was trimmed by 2 bases and V by 3 bases; bases with no gene match: 10. The CDR3 loop is CASSFPMSGATYEQYF. CDR3 DNA: TGTGCCAGCAGTTTCCCTATGAGCGGGGCAACCTACGAGCAGTACTTC. Combining the CDR3 with reference TRBV28 and TRBJ2-7 gives the whole variable domain DVKVTQSSRYLVKRTGEKVFLECVQDMDHENMFWYRQDPGLGLRLIYFSYDVKMKEKGDIPEGYSVSREKKERFSLILESASTNQTSMYLCASSFPMSGATYEQYFGPGTRLTVT.

V gene TRBV28 combines with J gene TRBJ1-5, with 8 bases aligning to TRBD1. CDR1 is MDHEN, CDR2 SYDVKM, per germline. This CDR3 comprises 17 residues. The V and J ends lost 6 bases and 3 bases, in that order; junction bases with no gene match: 13. The CDR3 loop reads CASRPRTGRGINQPQHF. CDR3 DNA sequence: TGTGCCAGCAGACCAAGGACAGGGAGGGGGATCAATCAGCCCCAGCATTTT.

The V call is TRBV6-1, the J call TRBJ2-7; TRBD1 agrees at 9 bases. Germline lookup yields CDR1 MNHNS and CDR2 SASEGT. Germline trimming cut 4 bases from V and 0 bases from J; bases unmatched to any gene: 4. The length of the CDR3 is 15 residues. CDR3 sequence reads: CASSALGQGSYEQYF. The CDR3 bases are TGTGCCAGCAGTGCACTGGGACAGGGCTCCTACGAGCAGTACTTC.

This clonotype showed up just a few times. V usage is TRBV11-2 and J usage is TRBJ1-1; no definite D call. This CDR3 comprises 14 residues. Germline CDR1 is SGHAT and CDR2 is FQNNGV. Trimming shortened V by 7 bases and J by 0 bases, and 12 bases separated the two germline ends. The CDR3 nucleotides read TGTGCCAGCATAGTACAGCTGATGAACACTGAAGCTTTCTTT. Translated: CASIVQLMNTEAFF. The full variable domain, with the rest looked up from reference TRBV11-2 and TRBJ1-1, is EAGVAQSPRYKIIEKRQSVAFWCNPISGHATLYWYQQILGQGPKLLIQFQNNGVVDDSQLPKDRFSAERLKGVDSTLKIQPAKLEDSAVYLCASIVQLMNTEAFFGQGTRLTVV.

This clonotype was seen at least ten times. The chain links TRBV7-9 to TRBJ2-7; 7 nucleotides line up with TRBD1. The germline V gene encodes CDR1 SEHNR and CDR2 FQNEAQ (reference sequence). V was pared by 2 bases and J by 3 bases, with 10 bases of the junction left unmatched. This CDR3 spans 16 amino acids. CDR3 in amino acids: CASSLLSPGTDYEQYF. The CDR3 DNA sequence: TGTGCCAGCAGCTTATTATCCCCGGGGACAGACTACGAGCAGTACTTC.

This clonotype was found a few times. The rearrangement joins TRBV28 to TRBJ2-2; 7 nucleotides agree with TRBD1. The CDR3 length is 16 residues. Germline assignment: CDR1 MDHEN and CDR2 SYDVKM. The V segment lost 2 bases and the J segment 6 bases; nucleotides outside the gene matches: 9. CDR3 sequence (DNA): TGTGCCAGCAGTTTAAGGGGGCTGATTGTGGCCGGGGAGCTGTTTTTT. The encoded protein is CASSLRGLIVAGELFF. The full variable domain, in which reference TRBV28 and TRBJ2-2 provide the parts outside the CDR3, is DVKVTQSSRYLVKRTGEKVFLECVQDMDHENMFWYRQDPGLGLRLIYFSYDVKMKEKGDIPEGYSVSREKKERFSLILESASTNQTSMYLCASSLRGLIVAGELFFGEGSRLTVL.

In its sample, this clonotype was seen a few times. The chain recombines TRBV30 with TRBJ1-2; D remains ambiguous. V lost 0 bases and J lost 8, with 13 bases in between. CDR3 length equals 13 residues. Germline V lookup: CDR1 GTSNPN, CDR2 SVGIG (reference sequence). In DNA, the CDR3 is TGTGCCTGGAGTGTAAGAAGGGTGGGGGGCTACACCTTC. This gives the protein CAWSVRRVGGYTF.

This clonotype was counted between two and nine times. This CDR3 reads CASSIGGATGELFF. The CDR3 DNA reads TGTGCCAGTAGTATTGGCGGGGCCACCGGGGAGCTGTTTTTT. J is TRBJ2-2 and V is TRBV19, with a tentative D call TRBD2 (6 bases). The germline gives CDR1 LNHDA, CDR2 SQIVND (reference sequence). The V end lost 3 bases, the J end lost 4 bases, and 9 bases lay between the germline ends. The length of the CDR3 is 14 residues.

The CDR3 region has the DNA TGTGCCAGCAGTGCTAGCGGGGTATACGAGCAGTACTTC. This codes for CASSASGVYEQYF. V usage is TRBV6-1 and J usage is TRBJ2-7, with 9 bases aligning to TRBD2. The CDR3 covers 13 residues. The germline V gene has CDR1 MNHNS and CDR2 SASEGT. V lost 4 bases to trimming and J lost 4 bases; unmatched junction nucleotides: 2.

This clonotype was seen ten or more times. J is TRBJ1-1 and V is TRBV6-5; 12 bases agree with TRBD1. Germline V gene sequence: CDR1 MNHEY, CDR2 SVGAGI. The CDR3 is 15 amino acids. J gave up 5 bases and V 10 bases, and 11 bases lay outside the gene matches. The CDR3 nucleotides are TGTGCCACCCTAGCGGGACAGGGGGCGCGTACTGAAGCTTTCTTT. Translation: CATLAGQGARTEAFF.

This sequence joins TRBV25-1 and TRBJ2-2; D may match TRBD1 or TRBD2 (6 bases each). V was trimmed by 4 bases and J by 1 base, leaving 19 bases between them. This CDR3 is built from 18 residues. Germline V gene sequence: CDR1 MGHDK, CDR2 SYGVNS. The CDR3 reads CASSGNGGRDKNTGELFF. DNA for the CDR3: TGTGCCAGCAGTGGGAATGGAGGGCGGGACAAGAACACCGGGGAGCTGTTTTTT. Complete variable domain (other parts from reference TRBV25-1 and TRBJ2-2): EADIYQTPRYLVIGTGKKITLECSQTMGHDKMYWYQQDPGMELHLIHYSYGVNSTEKGDLSSESTVSRIRTEHFPLTLESARPSHTSQYLCASSGNGGRDKNTGELFFGEGSRLTVL.

This clonotype showed up many times. The J gene is TRBJ1-2, the V gene TRBV20-1; TRBD1 is a possible D gene (5 bases). In germline, CDR1 is DFQATT, CDR2 SNEGSKA (reference sequence). Trimming removed 8 bases at V and 0 bases at J, with 13 bases between. The CDR3 covers 13 residues. CDR3 DNA: TGCAGTCCGTGGGGGATAGCTAACTATGGCTACACCTTC. Translation: CSPWGIANYGYTF.

The chain joins TRBV5-1 to TRBJ2-7; D call uncertain. Germline-derived CDR1 and CDR2 are SGHRS and YFSETQ. This CDR3 region has 15 residues. Trimming shortened V by 4 bases and J by 5 bases, and 19 bases separated the two germline ends. The CDR3 spells CASSPEPGLGDEQYF. Here the CDR3 DNA reads TGCGCCAGCAGCCCGGAGCCGGGCCTTGGGGACGAGCAGTACTTC.